The 28 T cell receptor beta chains listed next were all sequenced from one sample in a study of graft-versus-host responses after intestinal transplantation. Assay used: immunoSEQ multiplex PCR; TCRdb lists only in-frame clones, some missing. The sample records 96,000 or so clones, 90% to 95% being singletons. What these receptors recognize is not known. The sequencing used unstimulated CD4+ T cells sorted from spleen or lymph node cells, collected before intestinal transplant. The receptor source for this set is a human donor who received an intestinal transplant.

The rearrangement joins TRBV11-2 to TRBJ2-7; 9 bases line up with TRBD2. The germline CDR1 and CDR2 sequences are SGHAT and FQNNGV. This CDR3 has 17 residues. V lost 1 base to trimming and J lost 2 bases; unmatched junction nucleotides: 9. CDR3 nucleotide sequence: TGTGCCAGCAGCTTAGGTCGGCCAGCGGGAGGCCCCTACGAGCAGTACTTC. Translating it yields CASSLGRPAGGPYEQYF.

The J gene is TRBJ2-5, the V gene TRBV19; D is perhaps TRBD1 (6 bases). Trimming removed 4 bases at V and 5 bases at J, with 20 bases between. The CDR3 length is 16 residues. The germline V gene has CDR1 LNHDA and CDR2 SQIVND (reference sequence). In nucleotides, the CDR3 is TGTGCCAGTAGTACCTCACAGGGAAGGGCTACGGAGACCCAGTACTTC. Its protein product is CASSTSQGRATETQYF.

The V call is TRBV7-3, the J call TRBJ1-1; D is perhaps TRBD1 (5 bases). The CDR3 spans 15 residues. With 1 base removed from V and 2 bases from J, the gap between germline ends came to 11 bases. From germline, CDR1 is SGHTA and CDR2 FQGTGA. The CDR3 protein is CASSLKPDRNTEAFF. CDR3 sequence (DNA): TGTGCCAGCAGCTTAAAACCTGACAGAAACACTGAAGCTTTCTTT. The full variable domain, with the rest looked up from reference TRBV7-3 and TRBJ1-1, is GAGVSQTPSNKVTEKGKYVELRCDPISGHTALYWYRQSLGQGPEFLIYFQGTGAADDSGLPNDRFFAVRPEGSVSTLKIQRTERGDSAVYLCASSLKPDRNTEAFFGQGTRLTVV.

The rearrangement joins TRBV5-6 to TRBJ1-2, with 7 positions matching TRBD1. This CDR3 region has 15 residues. Germline values: CDR1 SGHDT, CDR2 YYEEEE. V shed 4 bases, J shed 2 bases, and the junction held 8 bases outside the gene matches. The CDR3 spells CASSQKTGRNYGYTF. The CDR3 DNA reads TGTGCCAGCAGCCAGAAGACAGGGAGGAACTATGGCTACACCTTC.

This clone was found a few times. The chain employs TRBV10-3 and TRBJ2-7; 10 bases match TRBD2. The CDR3 spans 15 residues. Germline V gene lookup returns CDR1 ENHRY and CDR2 SYGVKD. V gave up 3 bases and J gave up 5 bases; unmatched junction bases: 7. The CDR3 region is CAISDPSSGSDEQYF. CDR3 in DNA: TGTGCCATCAGTGACCCCTCTAGCGGGAGTGACGAGCAGTACTTC.

V usage is TRBV5-1 and J usage is TRBJ1-6; 8 nucleotides match TRBD1. Trimming took 1 base from V and 5 from J; bases not matched to a gene: 11. Germline values: CDR1 SGHRS, CDR2 YFSETQ. CDR3 size: 18 residues. CDR3: CASSLPGTGSADNSPLHF. CDR3 DNA sequence: TGCGCCAGCAGCTTGCCCGGGACAGGTTCAGCGGATAATTCACCCCTCCACTTT.

The J gene is TRBJ1-5, the V gene TRBV27; perhaps TRBD1 as D (5 bases). The V end lost 4 bases, the J end lost 4 bases, and 17 bases lay between the germline ends. Germline assignment: CDR1 MNHEY and CDR2 SMNVEV (reference sequence). The CDR3 is made up of 16 amino acids. For the CDR3, the DNA is TGTGCCAGCAGTTCCCTGGCAGGGCCTGTAAATCAGCCCCAGCATTTT. Amino acid sequence: CASSSLAGPVNQPQHF.

The rearrangement joins TRBV5-6 to TRBJ2-2; unclear D gene. Germline V gene sequence: CDR1 SGHDT, CDR2 YYEEEE. The ends were cut back, 2 bases at V and 3 bases at J, with 14 bases in the middle. This CDR3 comprises 16 residues. In DNA form, the CDR3 reads TGTGCCAGCAGCTTTTTTTCGCGGAGCCACACCGGGGAGCTGTTTTTT. This codes for CASSFFSRSHTGELFF.

This clone is a singleton in its sample. The chain couples TRBV5-1 to TRBJ2-3; 14 positions match TRBD2. V was pared by 4 bases and J by 4 bases, with 5 bases of the junction left unmatched. This CDR3 contains 16 residues. Germline CDR1 and CDR2: SGHRS and YFSETQ. The CDR3 DNA sequence: TGCGCCAGCAGCCCCGGGACTAGCGGGGGCCCAGATACGCAGTATTTT. It encodes CASSPGTSGGPDTQYF.

This sequence joins TRBV2 and TRBJ1-2; no reliable D call. The CDR3 extends over 13 amino acids. Looked up from germline, CDR1 is SNHLY and CDR2 is FYNNEI. V was pared by 3 bases and J by 7 bases, with 12 bases between. CDR3 in DNA: TGTGCCAGCAGTGACTTTCCCTCGGGTGGCTACACCTTC. Its protein product is CASSDFPSGGYTF.

This chain joins TRBV5-1 and TRBJ1-4, with 7 bases lining up with TRBD1. This CDR3 spans 15 amino acids. Germline loops: CDR1 SGHRS, CDR2 YFSETQ. Unmatched junction bases numbered 9, after V lost 4 bases and J lost 6 bases. Here the CDR3 DNA reads TGCGCCAGCAGCACCGACAGGGTTTCTGATGAAAAACTGTTTTTT. Its translation: CASSTDRVSDEKLFF.

CDR3 DNA: TGTGCCAGTAGTCAAAGACAGTTTTTCTCTGGGGCCAACGTCCTGACTTTC. Amino acid sequence: CASSQRQFFSGANVLTF. The chain employs TRBV19 and TRBJ2-6; TRBD1 might be the D (5 bases). With 5 bases removed from V and 0 bases from J, the gap between germline ends came to 14 bases. The germline V gene has CDR1 LNHDA and CDR2 SQIVND (reference sequence). The CDR3 length is 17 residues.

CDR3 sequence reads: CASSLSGGRGTGELFF. The DNA for the CDR3 is TGTGCCAGCAGCTTAAGCGGTGGGAGGGGCACCGGGGAGCTGTTTTTT. The chain employs TRBV11-3 and TRBJ2-2; TRBD2 aligns across 7 bases. The CDR3 runs 16 residues. The germline CDR1 and CDR2 sequences are SGHNT and YENEEA. Losses at the gene ends were 2 bases for V and 4 bases for J; bases not matched to a gene: 7.

CDR3 loop: CASSESRSTGYTF. The CDR3 region has the DNA TGTGCCAGCAGTGAAAGCCGGAGTACGGGCTACACCTTC. The rearrangement uses TRBV6-1 and TRBJ1-2; D unresolved. The ends were cut back, 2 bases at V and 8 bases at J, with 12 bases in the middle. CDR3 length equals 13 residues. Germline lookup yields CDR1 MNHNS and CDR2 SASEGT.

This clone was counted a single time. CDR3 protein: CASSSLGRGNTEAFF. For the CDR3, the DNA is TGTGCCAGCAGCTCCTTGGGTCGGGGGAACACTGAAGCTTTCTTT. The chain recombines TRBV7-9 with TRBJ1-1; D remains ambiguous. Germline CDR1 SEHNR, CDR2 FQNEAQ (reference sequence). The CDR3 is 15 amino acids. Deletions cut 4 bases from V and 1 base from J, with 13 bases between.

The rearrangement uses TRBV6-5 and TRBJ1-1, with 10 bases aligning to TRBD1. The germline V gene has CDR1 MNHEY and CDR2 SVGAGI. Unmatched junction bases numbered 5, after V lost 6 bases and J lost 1 base. This CDR3 has 15 amino acids. CDR3 nucleotide sequence: TGTGCCAGCAGGAATGACAGGGGGCCGAACACTGAAGCTTTCTTT. It specifies CASRNDRGPNTEAFF.

This chain links TRBV10-1 with TRBJ2-1, with 12 nucleotides matching TRBD2. The CDR3 totals 15 residues. Germline V CDR1 and CDR2: WNHNN, SYGVQD (reference sequence). Germline trimming cut 8 bases from V and 9 bases from J; bases unmatched to any gene: 11. CDR3 region: CASAGLAGLGVEQFF. Here the CDR3 DNA reads TGCGCCAGCGCCGGACTAGCGGGATTGGGGGTTGAGCAGTTCTTC.

The chain couples TRBV7-3 to TRBJ2-1; the D gene is possibly TRBD2 (6 bases). V lost 4 bases to trimming and J lost 9 bases, with 7 bases between them. Germline V gene data show CDR1 as SGHTA and CDR2 as FQGTGA. This CDR3 is 11 amino acids long. The CDR3 loop reads CASSSGGEQFF. CDR3 sequence (DNA): TGTGCCAGCAGCTCCGGGGGTGAGCAGTTCTTC.

The chain joins TRBV7-2 to TRBJ1-6; tentatively, D is TRBD1 (6 bases). Germline V gives CDR1 SGHTA, CDR2 FQGNSA. The CDR3 has 16 residues. Trimming removed 2 bases from V and 0 bases from J, with 8 bases in between. CDR3 in amino acids: CASSLTGSSYNSPLHF. The CDR3 DNA reads TGTGCCAGCAGCTTAACAGGGAGCTCCTATAATTCACCCCTCCACTTT. Based on the CDR3 plus reference TRBV7-2 and TRBJ1-6, the full variable domain is GAGVSQSPSNKVTEKGKDVELRCDPISGHTALYWYRQSLGQGLEFLIYFQGNSAPDKSGLPSDRFSAERTGGSVSTLTIQRTQQEDSAVYLCASSLTGSSYNSPLHFGNGTRLTVT.

This chain links TRBV7-8 with TRBJ2-7; D is perhaps TRBD1 (5 bases). The CDR3 loop spans 13 amino acids. Looked up from germline, CDR1 is SGHVS and CDR2 is FQNEAQ. Trimming took off 7 bases at V and 7 bases at J, with 17 bases between the two ends. The CDR3 here is CASKSQGFGEQYF. CDR3 DNA: TGTGCCAGCAAATCGCAGGGTTTCGGGGAGCAGTACTTC.

The CDR3 sequence is CASSLTGAQTEAFF. CDR3 in DNA: TGTGCCAGCAGCTTGACAGGGGCTCAGACTGAAGCTTTCTTT. V usage is TRBV5-4 and J usage is TRBJ1-1, with TRBD1 matching over 7 bases. The CDR3 loop spans 14 amino acids. V was pared by 1 base and J by 5 bases, with 5 bases of the junction left unmatched. Per germline, CDR1 SGHNT and CDR2 YYREEE (reference sequence).

This chain joins TRBV25-1 and TRBJ1-4; D is unclear. Germline V lookup: CDR1 MGHDK, CDR2 SYGVNS. The CDR3 sequence is 14 residues long. The ends were cut back, 5 bases at V and 8 bases at J, with 15 bases in the middle. CDR3 sequence reads: CASSRGGEREKLFF. The CDR3 DNA follows: TGTGCCAGCAGTAGAGGCGGGGAACGAGAAAAACTGTTTTTT.

The chain recombines TRBV28 with TRBJ1-6; tentatively, D is TRBD1 (5 bases). Trimming removed 7 bases at V and 6 bases at J, with 16 bases between. The CDR3 runs 15 residues. CDR1 is MDHEN, CDR2 SYDVKM, per germline. The DNA for the CDR3 is TGTGCCAGCATGTCCCCGGCCAGGGCTAATTCACCCCTCCACTTT. Protein sequence: CASMSPARANSPLHF.

The chain combines TRBV28 with TRBJ2-7; 12 positions agree with TRBD2. The CDR3 has 15 amino acids. Germline V gives CDR1 MDHEN, CDR2 SYDVKM. Germline trimming cut 3 bases from V and 0 bases from J; bases unmatched to any gene: 0. CDR3 in DNA: TGTGCCAGCAGTTTGACTAGCGGGAGCTCCTACGAGCAGTACTTC. This sequence encodes CASSLTSGSSYEQYF.

The V gene is TRBV7-2, the J gene TRBJ2-1; the match to TRBD2 covers 9 bases. Germline loops: CDR1 SGHTA, CDR2 FQGNSA. This CDR3 has 15 amino acids. With V trimmed by 0 bases and J by 8 bases, 5 bases remained unmatched. CDR3 sequence reads: CASSLAAGGLYEQFF. The CDR3 DNA reads TGTGCCAGCAGCTTAGCAGCGGGGGGACTCTATGAGCAGTTCTTC.

V and J are TRBV11-2 and TRBJ1-6; D is undetermined. V lost 0 bases to trimming and J lost 7 bases, with 10 bases between them. CDR3 size: 15 residues. Germline assignment: CDR1 SGHAT and CDR2 FQNNGV. The CDR3 nucleotides read TGTGCCAGCAGCTTAGAAGGAGGGAGGAATTCACCCCTCCACTTT. It codes for CASSLEGGRNSPLHF.

V and J are TRBV6-5 and TRBJ1-5, with D hard to call. The CDR3 sequence is 12 residues long. Germline-derived CDR1 and CDR2 are MNHEY and SVGAGI. The V and J ends lost 8 bases and 1 base respectively, with 6 bases between them. The CDR3 DNA reads TGTGCCAGCGGGGAGAGCAATCAGCCCCAGCATTTT. Protein product: CASGESNQPQHF.

V is TRBV5-1 and J is TRBJ2-7; 7 nucleotides agree with TRBD1. The CDR3 consists of 15 residues. CDR1 is SGHRS, CDR2 YFSETQ, per germline. The trim removed 1 base at V and 2 bases at J, leaving 6 bases unmatched. This CDR3 reads CASSLKAGGPYEQYF. The CDR3 nucleotides are TGCGCCAGCAGCTTGAAGGCAGGGGGACCCTACGAGCAGTACTTC. Complete variable domain (other parts from reference TRBV5-1 and TRBJ2-7): KAGVTQTPRYLIKTRGQQVTLSCSPISGHRSVSWYQQTPGQGLQFLFEYFSETQRNKGNFPGRFSGRQFSNSRSEMNVSTLELGDSALYLCASSLKAGGPYEQYFGPGTRLTVT.